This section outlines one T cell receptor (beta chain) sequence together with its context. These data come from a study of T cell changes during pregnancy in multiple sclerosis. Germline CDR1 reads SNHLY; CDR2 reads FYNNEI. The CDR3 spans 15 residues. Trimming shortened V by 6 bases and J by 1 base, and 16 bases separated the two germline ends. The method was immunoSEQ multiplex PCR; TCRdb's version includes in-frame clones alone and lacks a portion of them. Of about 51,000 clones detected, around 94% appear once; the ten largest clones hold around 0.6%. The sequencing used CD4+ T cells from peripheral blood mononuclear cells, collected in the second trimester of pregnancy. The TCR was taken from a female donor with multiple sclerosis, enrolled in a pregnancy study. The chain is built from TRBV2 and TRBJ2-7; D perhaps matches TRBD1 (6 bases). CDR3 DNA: TGTGCCAGCAGAGATACAGGGCGAAGGTCCTACGAGCAGTACTTC. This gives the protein CASRDTGRRSYEQYF.